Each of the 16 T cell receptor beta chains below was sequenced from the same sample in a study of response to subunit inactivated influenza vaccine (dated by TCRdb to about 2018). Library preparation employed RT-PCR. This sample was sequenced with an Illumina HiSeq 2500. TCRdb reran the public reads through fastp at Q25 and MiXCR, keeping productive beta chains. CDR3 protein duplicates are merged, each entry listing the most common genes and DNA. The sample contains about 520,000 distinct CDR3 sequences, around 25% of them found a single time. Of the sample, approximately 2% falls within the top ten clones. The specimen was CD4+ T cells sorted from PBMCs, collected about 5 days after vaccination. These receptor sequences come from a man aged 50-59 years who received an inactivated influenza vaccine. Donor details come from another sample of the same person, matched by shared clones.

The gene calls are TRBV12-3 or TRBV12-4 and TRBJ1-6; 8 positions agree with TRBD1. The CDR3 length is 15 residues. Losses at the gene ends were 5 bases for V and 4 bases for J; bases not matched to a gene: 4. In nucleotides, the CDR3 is TGTGCCAGCAGTACCCGACAGGGGTATAATTCACCCCTCCACTTT. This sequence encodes CASSTRQGYNSPLHF.

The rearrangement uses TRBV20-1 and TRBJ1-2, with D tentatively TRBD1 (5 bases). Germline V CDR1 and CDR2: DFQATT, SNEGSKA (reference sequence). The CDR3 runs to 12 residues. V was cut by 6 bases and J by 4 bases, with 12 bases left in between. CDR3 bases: TGCAGTGCCGCAAGGGGTACCTATGGCTACACCTTC. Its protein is CSAARGTYGYTF.

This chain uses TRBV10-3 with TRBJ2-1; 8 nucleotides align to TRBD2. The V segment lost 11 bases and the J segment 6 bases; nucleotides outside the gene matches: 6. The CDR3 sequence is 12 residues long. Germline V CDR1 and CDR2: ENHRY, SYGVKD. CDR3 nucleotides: TGTGCCGTCGGGGGGGCCGTCAATGAGCAGTTCTTC. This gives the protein CAVGGAVNEQFF.

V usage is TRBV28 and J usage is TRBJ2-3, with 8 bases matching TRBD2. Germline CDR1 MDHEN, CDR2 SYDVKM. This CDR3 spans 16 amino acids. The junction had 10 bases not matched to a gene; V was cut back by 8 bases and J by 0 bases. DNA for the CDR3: TGTGCCAGCGCGGGAGGCGGACTTGGGAGCACAGATACGCAGTATTTT. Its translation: CASAGGGLGSTDTQYF.

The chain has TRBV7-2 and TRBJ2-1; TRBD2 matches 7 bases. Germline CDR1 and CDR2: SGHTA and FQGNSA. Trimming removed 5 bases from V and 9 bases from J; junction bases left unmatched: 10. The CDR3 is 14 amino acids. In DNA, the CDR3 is TGTGCCAGCAGCCCTCGAGTGGGGGGGACTGAGCAGTTCTTC. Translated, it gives CASSPRVGGTEQFF.

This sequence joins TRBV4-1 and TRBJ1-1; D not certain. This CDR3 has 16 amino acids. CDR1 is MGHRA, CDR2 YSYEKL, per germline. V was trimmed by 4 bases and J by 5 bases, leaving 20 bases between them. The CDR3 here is CASSLLNSLVGTEAFF. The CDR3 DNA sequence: TGCGCCAGCAGCCTCCTCAACAGTCTTGTGGGGACTGAAGCTTTCTTT.

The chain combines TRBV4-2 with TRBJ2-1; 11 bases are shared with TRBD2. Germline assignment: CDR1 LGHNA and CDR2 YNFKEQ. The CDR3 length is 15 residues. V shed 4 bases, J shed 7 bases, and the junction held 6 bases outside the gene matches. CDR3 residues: CASSPLAGVENEQFF. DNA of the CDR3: TGTGCCAGCAGCCCACTAGCGGGGGTGGAAAATGAGCAGTTCTTC.

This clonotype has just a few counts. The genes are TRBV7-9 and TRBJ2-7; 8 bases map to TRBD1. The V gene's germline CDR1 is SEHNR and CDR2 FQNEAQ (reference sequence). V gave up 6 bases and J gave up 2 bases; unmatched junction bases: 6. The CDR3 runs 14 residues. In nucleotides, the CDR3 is TGTGCCAGCAGAAATGACAGGGGACCCTACGAGCAGTACTTC. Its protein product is CASRNDRGPYEQYF.

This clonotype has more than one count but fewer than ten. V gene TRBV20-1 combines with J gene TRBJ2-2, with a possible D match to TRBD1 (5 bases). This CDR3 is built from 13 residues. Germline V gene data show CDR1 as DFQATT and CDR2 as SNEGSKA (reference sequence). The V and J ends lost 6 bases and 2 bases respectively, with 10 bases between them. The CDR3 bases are TGCAGTGCCCGGACACGAAACACCGGGGAGCTGTTTTTT. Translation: CSARTRNTGELFF.

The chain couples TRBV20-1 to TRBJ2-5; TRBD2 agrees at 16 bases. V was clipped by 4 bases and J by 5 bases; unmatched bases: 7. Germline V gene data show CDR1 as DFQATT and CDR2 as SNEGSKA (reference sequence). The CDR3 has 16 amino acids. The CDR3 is CSATGTSGRVQETQYF. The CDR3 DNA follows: TGCAGTGCTACCGGGACTAGCGGGAGGGTGCAGGAGACCCAGTACTTC.

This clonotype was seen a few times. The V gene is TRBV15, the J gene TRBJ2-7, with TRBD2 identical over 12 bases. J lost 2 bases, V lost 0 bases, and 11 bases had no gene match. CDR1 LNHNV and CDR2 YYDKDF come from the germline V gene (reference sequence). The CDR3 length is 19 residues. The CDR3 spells CATSRDGSGLAGNPYEQYF. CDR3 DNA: TGTGCCACCAGCAGAGACGGGAGCGGACTAGCGGGGAACCCCTACGAGCAGTACTTC.

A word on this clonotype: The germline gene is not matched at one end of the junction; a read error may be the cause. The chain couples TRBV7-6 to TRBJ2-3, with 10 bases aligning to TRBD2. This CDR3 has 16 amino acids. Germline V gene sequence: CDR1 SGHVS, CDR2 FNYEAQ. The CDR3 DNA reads TGTGCCGGCAGCAAATCTAGCGGGGGACGCACAGATACGCAGTATTTT. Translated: CAGSKSSGGRTDTQYF.

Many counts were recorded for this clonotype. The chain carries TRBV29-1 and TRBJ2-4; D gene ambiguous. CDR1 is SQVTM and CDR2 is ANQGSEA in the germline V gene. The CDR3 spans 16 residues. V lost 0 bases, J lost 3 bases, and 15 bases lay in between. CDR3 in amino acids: CSVEEPTLVGKNIQYF. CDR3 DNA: TGCAGCGTTGAAGAGCCCACTCTAGTCGGCAAAAACATTCAGTACTTC.

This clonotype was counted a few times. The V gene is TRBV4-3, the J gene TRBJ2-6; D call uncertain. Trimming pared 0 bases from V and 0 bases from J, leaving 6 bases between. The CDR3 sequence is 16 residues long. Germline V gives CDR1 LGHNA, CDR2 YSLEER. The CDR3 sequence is CASSQDSVSGANVLTF. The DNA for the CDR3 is TGCGCCAGCAGCCAAGATTCAGTCTCTGGGGCCAACGTCCTGACTTTC.

CDR3 bases: TGTGCCAGTAGTAAAAGCTCTGAAAAACTGTTTTTT. Residues: CASSKSSEKLFF. The chain has TRBV19 and TRBJ1-4; no definite D call. Germline V gives CDR1 LNHDA, CDR2 SQIVND (reference sequence). The CDR3 is made up of 12 amino acids. The V end lost 4 bases, the J end lost 7 bases, and 7 bases lay between the germline ends.

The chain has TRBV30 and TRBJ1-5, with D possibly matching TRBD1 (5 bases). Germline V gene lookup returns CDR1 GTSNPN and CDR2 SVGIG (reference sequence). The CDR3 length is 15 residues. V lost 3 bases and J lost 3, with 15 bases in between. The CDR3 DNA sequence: TGTGCCTGGAGACAAGGGTCCAGGGACAATCAGCCCCAGCATTTT. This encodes CAWRQGSRDNQPQHF.